The next 10 T cell receptor beta chains were all read from a single sample in a study of control samples from healthy donors and cancer patients (dated by TCRdb to the early 2020s). Receptors were amplified or captured by the immunoSEQ multiplex PCR assay. This is the immuneACCESS table as TCRdb keeps it, with only in-frame sequences that have V and J called. A part of the clones is gone; compared with another copy, unresolved V genes explain less than half, and the rest is unexplained. Within this sample are 150,000 to 200,000 clones, with 75% to 95% of them counted one time only. Just over 2% of the sample goes to the ten largest clones. The specimen was blood. These receptors all stem from a woman aged 35 to 49 in good health.

V gene TRBV7-2 combines with J gene TRBJ2-3, with 13 bases that match TRBD2. Germline values: CDR1 SGHTA, CDR2 FQGNSA. The V and J ends lost 7 bases and 3 bases, in that order; junction bases with no gene match: 7. The CDR3 totals 16 residues. The CDR3: CASTRLAGGRTDTQYF. The DNA of the CDR3 is TGTGCCAGCACACGACTAGCGGGGGGTCGGACAGATACGCAGTATTTT.

This clone was seen once. This chain connects TRBV6-4 to TRBJ1-4, with a possible D match to TRBD1 (6 bases). The CDR3 runs to 16 residues. V shed 7 bases and J shed 7 bases, with 22 bases lying between them. In germline, CDR1 is MRHNA, CDR2 SNTAGT. The CDR3 loop is CASKEVGQKASEKLFF. As DNA, the CDR3 is TGTGCCAGCAAGGAAGTTGGACAGAAAGCTTCTGAAAAACTGTTTTTT.

The V gene is TRBV5-1, the J gene TRBJ1-6; TRBD1 agrees at 8 bases. V lost 4 bases and J lost 5; bases outside the gene matches: 8. CDR1 SGHRS and CDR2 YFSETQ come from the germline V gene. The CDR3 totals 16 residues. Here the CDR3 reads CASSHGQGQNNSPLHF. CDR3 nucleotide sequence: TGCGCCAGCAGCCATGGACAGGGACAAAATAATTCACCCCTCCACTTT. Combining the CDR3 with reference TRBV5-1 and TRBJ1-6 gives the whole variable domain KAGVTQTPRYLIKTRGQQVTLSCSPISGHRSVSWYQQTPGQGLQFLFEYFSETQRNKGNFPGRFSGRQFSNSRSEMNVSTLELGDSALYLCASSHGQGQNNSPLHFGNGTRLTVT.

The chain's CDR3 is CASRNPHRSSRTQYF. The CDR3 nucleotides are TGTGCCAGCAGGAACCCTCACAGGTCGTCGAGGACGCAGTATTTT. This chain links TRBV27 with TRBJ2-3, with a tentative D call TRBD1 (5 bases). This CDR3 spans 15 amino acids. Germline-derived CDR1 and CDR2 are MNHEY and SMNVEV (reference sequence). V lost 6 bases, J lost 9 bases, and 22 bases lay in between.

The rearrangement links TRBV18 to TRBJ2-4; 13 nucleotides align to TRBD2. The CDR3 spans 18 residues. The ends lost 3 bases at V and 7 bases at J; junction bases unmatched: 12. Germline CDR1 reads KGHSH; CDR2 reads LQKENI. CDR3 in amino acids: CASSPRITSGGARNIQYF. CDR3 bases: TGTGCCAGCTCACCCCGGATAACTAGCGGGGGGGCCCGGAACATTCAGTACTTC.

The CDR3 is CASSWRTGASEAFF. The CDR3 coding sequence is TGTGCCAGCAGCTGGAGGACAGGGGCGTCTGAAGCTTTCTTT. The V call is TRBV7-2, the J call TRBJ1-1; 9 nucleotides align to TRBD1. V shed 4 bases and J 6 bases; nucleotides not matched to a gene: 6. Germline assignment: CDR1 SGHTA and CDR2 FQGNSA. This CDR3 region has 14 residues.

The chain has TRBV5-6 and TRBJ2-7; D perhaps matches TRBD1 (6 bases). The CDR3 covers 15 residues. Germline CDR1 and CDR2: SGHDT and YYEEEE. V dropped 0 bases and J dropped 1 base, with 11 bases sitting between them. CDR3 DNA sequence: TGTGCCAGCAGCTTGGGGACAGTTCATTCCTACGAGCAGTACTTC. Amino acid sequence: CASSLGTVHSYEQYF.

This clone was seen once. The V gene is TRBV9, the J gene TRBJ2-6; the D gene could be TRBD1 or TRBD2 (6 bases each). Deletions cut 2 bases from V and 0 bases from J, with 12 bases between. The length of the CDR3 is 17 residues. CDR1 is SGDLS and CDR2 is YYNGEE in the germline V gene. The CDR3 loop reads CASSVDWGASGANVLTF. CDR3 DNA sequence: TGTGCCAGCAGCGTGGACTGGGGGGCCTCTGGGGCCAACGTCCTGACTTTC. The variable domain in full, completed from reference TRBV9 and TRBJ2-6, reads DSGVTQTPKHLITATGQRVTLRCSPRSGDLSVYWYQQSLDQGLQFLIQYYNGEERAKGNILERFSAQQFPDLHSELNLSSLELGDSALYFCASSVDWGASGANVLTFGAGSRLTVL.

The chain couples TRBV2 to TRBJ2-7, with TRBD2 as a possible D gene (6 bases). The CDR3 loop spans 13 amino acids. Germline V gene sequence: CDR1 SNHLY, CDR2 FYNNEI. Trimming removed 5 bases from V and 2 bases from J, with 10 bases in between. The CDR3: CASSHREPYEQYF. The DNA of the CDR3 is TGTGCCAGCAGTCACCGGGAGCCCTACGAGCAGTACTTC.

This chain links TRBV12-5 with TRBJ2-5; D call uncertain. The CDR3 has 13 amino acids. The ends were cut back, 5 bases at V and 2 bases at J, with 9 bases in the middle. CDR1 is LGHNT, CDR2 FRNRAP, per germline. The CDR3 protein is CASGADIQETQYF. CDR3 in DNA: TGTGCTAGTGGTGCCGACATTCAAGAGACCCAGTACTTC.